This T cell receptor beta chain stems from a study of T cells in Graves' hyperthyroidism and ophthalmopathy. Notes on the study in general: The model foresaw ophthalmopathy a median around 6 months prior to onset.

Across 18 months, stable Graves' hyperthyroidism was marked by no progression to ophthalmopathy. Clinical symptoms, serum thyroxine and TRAb, thyroid ultrasound and orbital computed tomography together formed the diagnostic basis. Germline loops: CDR1 DFQATT, CDR2 SNEGSKA (reference sequence). V lost 3 bases and J lost 2, with 13 bases in between. This CDR3 has 15 residues. This clonotype was counted only a few times. As yet, its antigen is unknown. Amplification of TCR beta CDR3 regions was performed using RNA transcripts as template. HTBI primers were employed in a first-round RT-PCR of the TCR CDR3. TCRdb ran MiXCR on the multiplex PCR reads and lists one entry per CDR3 protein. The table has 300,000 to 350,000 distinct CDR3 sequences, 15% to 20% seen once; the top ten hold approximately 54%.

The clonotype comes from a woman between 45 and 65 years old with Graves' hyperthyroidism. The chain carries TRBV20-1 and TRBJ2-2, with D maybe TRBD2 (7 bases). Sequencing was carried out using blood. The CDR3 loop is CSARMGGLNTGELFF. The CDR3 nucleotides are TGCAGTGCTAGGATGGGGGGGCTCAACACCGGGGAGCTGTTTTTT.